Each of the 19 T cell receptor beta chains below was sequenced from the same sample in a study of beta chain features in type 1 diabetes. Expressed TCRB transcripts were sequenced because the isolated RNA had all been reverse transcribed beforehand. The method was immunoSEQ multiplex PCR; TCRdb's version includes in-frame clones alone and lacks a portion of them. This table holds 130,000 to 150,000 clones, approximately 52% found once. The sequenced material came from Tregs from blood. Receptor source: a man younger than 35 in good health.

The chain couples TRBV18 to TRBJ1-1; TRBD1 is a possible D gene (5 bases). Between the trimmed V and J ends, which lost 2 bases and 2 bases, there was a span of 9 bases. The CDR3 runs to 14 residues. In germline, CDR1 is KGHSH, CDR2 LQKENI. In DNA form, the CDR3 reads TGTGCCAGCTCACCAGGGCGGGGCAACACTGAAGCTTTCTTT. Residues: CASSPGRGNTEAFF.

CDR3 sequence reads: CASRVEYYSTDTQYF. The CDR3 nucleotides are TGTGCCAGCAGAGTAGAGTACTATAGCACAGATACGCAGTATTTT. The V gene is TRBV7-2, the J gene TRBJ2-3; D uncertain. The V end lost 6 bases, the J end lost 0 bases, and 13 bases lay between the germline ends. This CDR3 has 15 residues. In germline, CDR1 is SGHTA, CDR2 FQGNSA.

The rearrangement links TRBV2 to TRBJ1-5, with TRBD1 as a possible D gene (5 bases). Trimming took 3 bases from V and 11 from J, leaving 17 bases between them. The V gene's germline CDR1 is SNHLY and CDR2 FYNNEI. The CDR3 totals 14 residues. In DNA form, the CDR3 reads TGTGCCAGCAGTGACGGCACTACTTGGACATCCCAGCATTTT. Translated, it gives CASSDGTTWTSQHF.

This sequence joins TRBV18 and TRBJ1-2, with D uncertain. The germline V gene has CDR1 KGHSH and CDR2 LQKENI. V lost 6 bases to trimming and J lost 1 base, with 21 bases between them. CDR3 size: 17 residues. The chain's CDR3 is CASSPMRGRIYNYGYTF. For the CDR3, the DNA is TGTGCCAGCTCTCCCATGCGCGGTCGAATTTATAACTATGGCTACACCTTC.

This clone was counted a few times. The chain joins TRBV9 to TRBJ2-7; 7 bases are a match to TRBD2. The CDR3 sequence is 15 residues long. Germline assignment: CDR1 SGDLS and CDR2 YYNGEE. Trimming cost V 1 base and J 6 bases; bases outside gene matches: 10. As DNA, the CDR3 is TGTGCCAGCAGCGTATTGACGGGAGGTCCCTCCGAGCAGTACTTC. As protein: CASSVLTGGPSEQYF. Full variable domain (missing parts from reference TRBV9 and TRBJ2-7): DSGVTQTPKHLITATGQRVTLRCSPRSGDLSVYWYQQSLDQGLQFLIQYYNGEERAKGNILERFSAQQFPDLHSELNLSSLELGDSALYFCASSVLTGGPSEQYFGPGTRLTVT.

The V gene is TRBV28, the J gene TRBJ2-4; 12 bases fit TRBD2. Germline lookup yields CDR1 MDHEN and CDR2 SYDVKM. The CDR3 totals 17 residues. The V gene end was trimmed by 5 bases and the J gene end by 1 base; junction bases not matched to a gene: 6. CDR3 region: CASSPPGLAGAKNIQYF. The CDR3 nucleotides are TGTGCCAGCAGTCCACCTGGACTAGCGGGGGCCAAAAACATTCAGTACTTC.

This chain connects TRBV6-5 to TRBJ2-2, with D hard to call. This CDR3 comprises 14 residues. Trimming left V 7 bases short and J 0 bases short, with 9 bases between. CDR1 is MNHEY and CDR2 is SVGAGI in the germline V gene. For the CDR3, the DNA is TGTGCCAGCAAATTGTCAGCGAACACCGGGGAGCTGTTTTTT. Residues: CASKLSANTGELFF.

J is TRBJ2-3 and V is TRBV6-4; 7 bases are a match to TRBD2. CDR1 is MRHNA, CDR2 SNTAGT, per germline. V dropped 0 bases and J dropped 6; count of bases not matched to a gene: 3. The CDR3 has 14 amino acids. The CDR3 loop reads CASSDSMGGDTQYF. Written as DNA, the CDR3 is TGTGCCAGCAGTGACTCCATGGGGGGGGATACGCAGTATTTT.

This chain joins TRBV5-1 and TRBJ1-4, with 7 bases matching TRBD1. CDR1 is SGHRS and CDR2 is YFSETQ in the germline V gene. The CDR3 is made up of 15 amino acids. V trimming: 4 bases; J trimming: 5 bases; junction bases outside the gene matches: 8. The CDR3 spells CASSLGGTVNEKLFF. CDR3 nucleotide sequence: TGCGCCAGCAGCCTTGGGGGGACAGTGAATGAAAAACTGTTTTTT.

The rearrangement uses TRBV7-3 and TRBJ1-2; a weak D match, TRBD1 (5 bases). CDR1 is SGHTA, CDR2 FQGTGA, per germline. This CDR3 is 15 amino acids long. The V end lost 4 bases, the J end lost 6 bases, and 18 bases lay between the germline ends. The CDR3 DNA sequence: TGTGCCAGCAGCTACCGGGGGGAGGGCTCCCATGGCTACACCTTC. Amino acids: CASSYRGEGSHGYTF.

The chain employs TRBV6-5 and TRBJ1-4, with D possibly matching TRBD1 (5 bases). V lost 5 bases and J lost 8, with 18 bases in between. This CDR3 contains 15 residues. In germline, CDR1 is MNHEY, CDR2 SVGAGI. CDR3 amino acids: CASSPRAGTGEKLFF. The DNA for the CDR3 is TGTGCCAGCAGTCCGAGGGCGGGGACTGGGGAAAAACTGTTTTTT.

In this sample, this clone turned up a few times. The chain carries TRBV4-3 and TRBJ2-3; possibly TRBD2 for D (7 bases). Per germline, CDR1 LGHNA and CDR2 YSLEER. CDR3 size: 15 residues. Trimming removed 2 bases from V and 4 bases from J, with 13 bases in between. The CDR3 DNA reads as TGCGCCAGCAGCCAAAGAAGGGGGGGGCCAGATACGCAGTATTTT. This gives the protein CASSQRRGGPDTQYF.

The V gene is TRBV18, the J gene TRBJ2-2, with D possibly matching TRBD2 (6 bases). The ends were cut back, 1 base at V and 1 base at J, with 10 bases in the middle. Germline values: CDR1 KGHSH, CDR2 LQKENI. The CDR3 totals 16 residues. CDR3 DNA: TGTGCCAGCTCACCACGGAATAGCGGGAACACCGGGGAGCTGTTTTTT. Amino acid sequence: CASSPRNSGNTGELFF. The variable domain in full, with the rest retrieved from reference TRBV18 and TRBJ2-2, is NAGVMQNPRHLVRRRGQEARLRCSPMKGHSHVYWYRQLPEEGLKFMVYLQKENIIDESGMPKERFSAEFPKEGPSILRIQQVVRGDSAAYFCASSPRNSGNTGELFFGEGSRLTVL.

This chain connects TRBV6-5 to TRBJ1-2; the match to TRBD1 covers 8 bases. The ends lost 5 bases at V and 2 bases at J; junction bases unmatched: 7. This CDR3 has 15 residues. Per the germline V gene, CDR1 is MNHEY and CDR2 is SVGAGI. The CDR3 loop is CASSMDRALNYGYTF. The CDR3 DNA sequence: TGTGCCAGCAGTATGGACAGGGCCCTGAACTATGGCTACACCTTC.

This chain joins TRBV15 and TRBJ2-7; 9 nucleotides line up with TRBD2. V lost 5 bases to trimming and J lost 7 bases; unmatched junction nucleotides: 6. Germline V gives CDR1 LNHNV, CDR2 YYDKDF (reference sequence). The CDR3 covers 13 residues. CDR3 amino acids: CATSPLLAGEQYF. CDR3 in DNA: TGTGCCACCAGCCCTCTCCTAGCGGGGGAGCAGTACTTC.

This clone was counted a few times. The CDR3 loop reads CAVGGCTDTQYF. Here the CDR3 DNA reads TGTGCGGTCGGGGGGTGCACAGATACGCAGTATTTT. The V call is TRBV9, the J call TRBJ2-3, with 7 bases matching TRBD2. CDR1 is SGDLS and CDR2 is YYNGEE in the germline V gene. This CDR3 region has 12 residues.

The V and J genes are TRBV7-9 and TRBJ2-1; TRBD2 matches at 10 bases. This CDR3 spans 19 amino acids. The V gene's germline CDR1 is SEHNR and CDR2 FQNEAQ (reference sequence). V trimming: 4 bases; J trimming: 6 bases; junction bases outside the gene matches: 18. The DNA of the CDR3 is TGTGCCAGCAGCTCCAAAGCCCCGGGGGCTAGCGGGAGTGTCAATGAGCAGTTCTTC. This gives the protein CASSSKAPGASGSVNEQFF.

The CDR3 sequence is CASTPGQGTFSNYGYTF. The CDR3, as DNA: TGTGCCAGCACCCCGGGACAGGGAACCTTTAGTAACTATGGCTACACCTTC. V and J are TRBV28 and TRBJ1-2; 9 positions match TRBD1. CDR1 is MDHEN, CDR2 SYDVKM, per germline. V was pared by 7 bases and J by 1 base, with 13 bases of the junction left unmatched. This CDR3 spans 17 amino acids.

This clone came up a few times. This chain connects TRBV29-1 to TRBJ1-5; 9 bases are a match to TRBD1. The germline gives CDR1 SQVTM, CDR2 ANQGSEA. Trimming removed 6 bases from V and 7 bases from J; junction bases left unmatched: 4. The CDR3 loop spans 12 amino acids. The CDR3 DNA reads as TGCAGCGTGGGAACAGGGGGCCAGCCCCAGCATTTT. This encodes CSVGTGGQPQHF. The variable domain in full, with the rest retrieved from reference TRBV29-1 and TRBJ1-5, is SAVISQKPSRDICQRGTSLTIQCQVDSQVTMMFWYRQQPGQSLTLIATANQGSEATYESGFVIDKFPISRPNLTFSTLTVSNMSPEDSSIYLCSVGTGGQPQHFGDGTRLSIL.